This T cell receptor beta chain was sequenced during a study of blood T cells in healthy people across ages. The CDR3 runs to 16 residues. Trimming cost V 2 bases and J 2 bases, with 14 bases left between them. CDR1 is SGHTA and CDR2 is FQGTGA in the germline V gene. This clonotype was detected only once. A second PCR, run for roughly 7 to 11 cycles, used a sample-barcoded 5' primer plus a J-beta primer mix. MiXCR, run by TCRdb on the 5' RACE reads, gives a single entry per CDR3 protein. The data contain under 800,000 distinct CDR3 sequences, about 40% of them singletons. The origin of this receptor is a woman aged 60-75 years in good health. Specimen: blood. The chain links TRBV7-3 to TRBJ2-3, with D tentatively TRBD1 (5 bases). The CDR3 bases are TGTGCCAGCAGCTTACAGGGCCCTGCGAACACAGATACGCAGTATTTT. Translation: CASSLQGPANTDTQYF.